The 22 T cell receptor beta chains below all came from one sample that was sequenced in a study of T-cell reconstitution after alpha-beta-depleted transplantation in children. The TCRbeta library incorporated unique molecular identifiers. TCRdb ran MiXCR on the PCR reads and lists one entry per CDR3 protein. The repertoire consists of about 340,000 distinct CDR3 sequences, with less than 15% occurring once and the leading ten covering approximately 4.2%. The specimen comprised PBMCs, sampled from the stem cell graft. The receptors were sampled from a human donor who donated a stem cell graft to a child with Fanconi anemia.

This clonotype was seen ten or more times. The chain joins TRBV12-3 or TRBV12-4 to TRBJ1-5; D call uncertain. Trimming cost V 10 bases and J 10 bases, with 17 bases left between them. CDR3 length: 12 residues. CDR3 sequence (DNA): TGTGCCACCGCGGACGCCTGGGGACCCCAGCATTTT. As protein: CATADAWGPQHF.

This clonotype was seen more than once but under ten times. V usage is TRBV6-2 or TRBV6-3 and J usage is TRBJ2-7, with a tentative D call TRBD1 (5 bases). Trimming removed 2 bases from V and 4 bases from J, with 15 bases in between. In germline, CDR1 is MNHEY, CDR2 SVGEGT. The CDR3 length is 15 residues. CDR3 loop: CASSYAREGFYEQYV. CDR3 bases: TGTGCCAGCAGTTACGCCAGGGAAGGATTTTACGAGCAGTACGTC.

The chain couples TRBV9 to TRBJ2-1; D not resolved. V lost 3 bases and J lost 6, with 13 bases in between. Germline values: CDR1 SGDLS, CDR2 YYNGEE. The CDR3 is made up of 14 amino acids. CDR3 DNA: TGTGCCAGCAGCGCCGCGAGCACAATCAATGAGCAGTTCTTC. As protein: CASSAASTINEQFF.

The gene calls are TRBV7-2 and TRBJ2-5, with D uncertain. The V gene's germline CDR1 is SGHTA and CDR2 FQGNSA. The V and J ends lost 5 bases and 3 bases respectively, with 7 bases between them. This CDR3 has 12 amino acids. The CDR3 nucleotides read TGTGCCAGCAGCCAACCTAAAGAGACCCAGTACTTC. This gives the protein CASSQPKETQYF. The full variable domain, in which reference TRBV7-2 and TRBJ2-5 provide the parts outside the CDR3, is GAGVSQSPSNKVTEKGKDVELRCDPISGHTALYWYRQSLGQGLEFLIYFQGNSAPDKSGLPSDRFSAERTGGSVSTLTIQRTQQEDSAVYLCASSQPKETQYFGPGTRLLVL.

The rearrangement uses TRBV4-2 and TRBJ2-5; D is unclear. V lost 5 bases and J 1 base, leaving 14 bases between the germline ends. Germline CDR1 and CDR2: LGHNA and YNFKEQ. This CDR3 has 15 residues. In DNA form, the CDR3 reads TGTGCCAGCAGCTCATCTGTGGCGGTCCAAGAGACCCAGTACTTC. Amino acids: CASSSSVAVQETQYF.

This chain joins TRBV5-6 and TRBJ1-5, with D uncertain. Trimming removed 2 bases from V and 9 bases from J, with 9 bases in between. CDR3 size: 12 residues. Looked up from germline, CDR1 is SGHDT and CDR2 is YYEEEE. The CDR3, as DNA: TGTGCCAGCAGCTTAACCCCGGGGCCCCAGCATTTT. Its protein product is CASSLTPGPQHF.

Here the CDR3 DNA reads TGTGCCAGCCGACTCCGCACTAATGAAAAACTGTTTTTT. It translates to CASRLRTNEKLFF. The chain joins TRBV9 to TRBJ1-4; D call uncertain. V lost 7 bases and J lost 2, with 9 bases in between. The V gene's germline CDR1 is SGDLS and CDR2 YYNGEE. This CDR3 is 13 amino acids long.

This rearrangement joins TRBV6-2 or TRBV6-3 to TRBJ1-1; D ambiguous. The CDR3 loop spans 12 amino acids. From germline, CDR1 is MNHEY and CDR2 SVGEGT. V dropped 8 bases and J dropped 0 bases, with 7 bases sitting between them. CDR3 sequence reads: CASPHLNTEAFF. The CDR3 DNA sequence: TGTGCCAGCCCCCATCTGAACACTGAAGCTTTCTTT.

This clonotype has at least ten counts. V is TRBV3-1 and J is TRBJ2-6, with D possibly being TRBD1 (7 bases). V lost 2 bases and J lost 4, with 12 bases in between. The CDR3 consists of 16 residues. CDR1 and CDR2 from the germline V gene are LGHDT and YNNKEL (reference sequence). The CDR3 loop reads CASSQQGGLGANVLTF. CDR3 DNA sequence: TGTGCCAGCAGCCAACAGGGGGGTTTGGGGGCCAACGTCCTGACTTTC.

This clonotype was counted ten times or more. The rearrangement joins TRBV5-1 to TRBJ2-3; no reliable D call. Germline CDR1 SGHRS, CDR2 YFSETQ. V dropped 4 bases and J dropped 2 bases, with 11 bases sitting between them. This CDR3 has 14 residues. CDR3 DNA sequence: TGCGCCAGCAGCCTCCCCACCACCACAGATACGCAGTATTTT. Translation gives CASSLPTTTDTQYF.

This rearrangement joins TRBV3-1 to TRBJ2-7; D is possibly TRBD1 (6 bases). V shed 4 bases and J shed 4 bases, with 14 bases lying between them. The germline V gene has CDR1 LGHDT and CDR2 YNNKEL (reference sequence). The length of the CDR3 is 14 residues. CDR3 residues: CASSPPGAHYEQYF. CDR3 sequence (DNA): TGTGCCAGCAGCCCCCCAGGGGCGCATTACGAGCAGTACTTC.

J is TRBJ1-1 and V is TRBV12-3 or TRBV12-4; D gene uncertain. The CDR3 contains 14 residues. V was trimmed by 5 bases and J by 6 bases, leaving 16 bases between them. CDR3 loop: CASSRGVPVAEAFF. The CDR3 bases are TGTGCCAGCAGTCGGGGAGTCCCGGTGGCTGAAGCTTTCTTT.

There are a few counts of this clonotype. The chain carries TRBV5-1 and TRBJ2-3; TRBD2 matches 9 bases. The CDR3 consists of 18 residues. CDR1 SGHRS and CDR2 YFSETQ come from the germline V gene. V was pared by 0 bases and J by 3 bases, with 11 bases of the junction left unmatched. The CDR3 is CASSLAGSGGTQTDTQYF. The DNA of the CDR3 is TGCGCCAGCAGCTTGGCCGGGAGCGGGGGGACCCAAACAGATACGCAGTATTTT.

The CDR3 DNA reads as TGTGCCAGCAGCCAAGAGCCATCTCGAGAAGCTTTCTTT. It yields the protein CASSQEPSREAFF. The chain employs TRBV3-1 and TRBJ1-1; no firm D call. V was cut by 0 bases and J by 8 bases, with 10 bases left in between. This CDR3 region has 13 residues. Germline V lookup: CDR1 LGHDT, CDR2 YNNKEL (reference sequence).

In this sample, this clonotype turned up many times. V usage is TRBV9 and J usage is TRBJ1-1; D uncertain. Looked up from germline, CDR1 is SGDLS and CDR2 is YYNGEE. The CDR3 spans 12 residues. Trimming removed 0 bases from V and 7 bases from J, with 7 bases in between. In nucleotides, the CDR3 is TGTGCCAGCAGCGTAGTGGGAGATGAAGCTTTCTTT. Encoded protein: CASSVVGDEAFF.

V gene TRBV12-3 or TRBV12-4 combines with J gene TRBJ2-3; tentatively, D is TRBD1 (6 bases). Between the trimmed V and J ends, which lost 6 bases and 0 bases, there was a span of 16 bases. This CDR3 has 16 amino acids. CDR3 in DNA: TGTGCCAGCAGCCCCGAGGACAGATGGAGCACAGATACGCAGTATTTT. Its translation is CASSPEDRWSTDTQYF.

This clonotype occurred a few times. The V gene is TRBV12-3 or TRBV12-4, the J gene TRBJ2-3; TRBD2 aligns across 7 bases. The junction had 8 bases not matched to a gene; V was cut back by 2 bases and J by 6 bases. The CDR3 consists of 15 residues. The chain's CDR3 is CASSLRGGGADTQYF. CDR3 coding DNA: TGTGCCAGCAGTTTAAGGGGCGGGGGTGCGGATACGCAGTATTTT.

This chain joins TRBV4-3 and TRBJ2-7; 11 positions match TRBD1. V was pared by 8 bases and J by 6 bases, with 6 bases of the junction left unmatched. Per the germline V gene, CDR1 is LGHNA and CDR2 is YSLEER. There are 13 residues in the CDR3. The CDR3 reads CASPGQGVCEQYV. As DNA, the CDR3 is TGCGCCAGCCCGGGACAGGGGGTTTGCGAGCAGTACGTC.

The chain carries TRBV9 and TRBJ2-5; TRBD2 is a possible D gene (7 bases). The CDR3 spans 14 residues. The germline V gene encodes CDR1 SGDLS and CDR2 YYNGEE. V shed 7 bases and J shed 0 bases, with 13 bases lying between them. CDR3 amino acids: CASGGGANQETQYF. The CDR3, as DNA: TGTGCCAGCGGAGGGGGGGCTAACCAAGAGACCCAGTACTTC. Together with reference TRBV9 and TRBJ2-5, the CDR3 gives the full variable domain: DSGVTQTPKHLITATGQRVTLRCSPRSGDLSVYWYQQSLDQGLQFLIQYYNGEERAKGNILERFSAQQFPDLHSELNLSSLELGDSALYFCASGGGANQETQYFGPGTRLLVL.

The CDR3 nucleotides are TGTGCCAGCAGCCTAAATCAGGGAGGAAACATTCAGTACTTC. It yields the protein CASSLNQGGNIQYF. The chain carries TRBV7-9 and TRBJ2-4; tentative D call: TRBD2 (6 bases). V was shortened by 5 bases and J by 6 bases, with 14 bases between the two germline ends. Germline CDR1 is SEHNR and CDR2 is FQNEAQ (reference sequence). The CDR3 spans 14 residues.

CDR3 DNA sequence: TGTGCCAGCTCGCGCTATCCTCTCGCAGATACGCAGTATTTT. Its translation: CASSRYPLADTQYF. V and J are TRBV18 and TRBJ2-3; D is unresolved. Germline CDR1 reads KGHSH; CDR2 reads LQKENI. The CDR3 is 14 residues long. Trimming pared 6 bases from V and 4 bases from J, leaving 14 bases between.

This clonotype was recorded many times. The chain couples TRBV6-1 to TRBJ2-2; D not resolved. Germline V gene lookup returns CDR1 MNHNS and CDR2 SASEGT. V lost 5 bases, J lost 6 bases, and 10 bases lay in between. This CDR3 region has 13 residues. CDR3 protein: CASSTHGAGELFF. The CDR3 nucleotides read TGTGCCAGCAGTACGCACGGCGCCGGGGAGCTGTTTTTT.